This T cell receptor (beta chain) was identified in a study of TIL therapy for anti-PD-1-resistant metastatic lung cancer. About the study: Several tumors were EGFR-mutant and two were ALK-rearranged. Tumors carried a median about 1.6 non-synonymous mutations per megabase.

Turning to this clone: Its target is not known.

Time point of the sample: pre-treatment sample, taken before nivolumab and TIL therapy. Pleural nodules or supraclavicular lymph nodes made up most of the excised metastases sampled. Study findings and constraints: TIL cultures after expansion showed higher clonality and lower diversity than baseline tumor (median roughly 6% vs 31%).

After removal of 6 bases from V and 7 bases from J, the junction contained 9 bases not matched to a gene. The length of the CDR3 is 15 residues. Looked up from germline, CDR1 is WSHSY and CDR2 is SAAADI. The libraries were made with immunoSEQ v3. Sequencing used immunoSEQ multiplex PCR; TCRdb keeps in-frame clones, though not all of them. The repertoire holds under 100,000 clones, with around three fifths as singletons. The sample here was tumor tissue, taken at baseline. This sequence joins TRBV10-2 and TRBJ2-7, with TRBD2 matching 13 bases. The origin of this receptor is a person aged 25 to 85 with non-small cell lung cancer. CDR3 residues: CASRLGLAGVGEQYF. CDR3 nucleotide sequence: TGCGCCAGCAGACTAGGACTAGCGGGAGTTGGAGAGCAGTACTTC.